A single sample is the source of the 25 T cell receptor beta chains below, sequenced in a study of T cells expressing NK-cell markers. With the 5' RACE reads reprocessed, TCRdb shows one record per CDR3 protein and no DNA. The repertoire shows 150,000 to 200,000 distinct CDR3 sequences; the top ten hold about 18%. The sample was blood T cells: a sorted CD56 or NKG2C T cell subset, CD4+ or CD8+ T cells, or bulk PBMC T cells (not recorded which). These receptors were obtained from a woman aged 18-70 years in good health.

The chain links TRBV5-1 to TRBJ2-5; TCRdb picks TRBD2, but there is no DNA to check that call. Germline CDR1 and CDR2: SGHRS and YFSETQ. There are 17 residues in the CDR3. The CDR3 is CASSISGLAGAQETQYF.

CDR3 in amino acids: CASSLRLSGPNLYEQFF. The chain has TRBV12-3 or TRBV12-4 and TRBJ2-1; TCRdb names TRBD2, which stays unverified in the absence of DNA. This CDR3 contains 17 residues.

This chain links TRBV7-3 with TRBJ2-3; no DNA is available, so the TRBD2 call from TCRdb remains unchecked. CDR1 is SGHTA, CDR2 FQGTGA, per germline. The CDR3 runs 17 residues. The CDR3 protein is CASSPRASGRGTDTQYF.

CDR3 loop: CASSGSLNYEQFF. The J gene is TRBJ2-1, the V gene TRBV5-1. The CDR3 is made up of 13 amino acids. Germline V lookup: CDR1 SGHRS, CDR2 YFSETQ. Together with reference TRBV5-1 and TRBJ2-1, the CDR3 gives the full variable domain: KAGVTQTPRYLIKTRGQQVTLSCSPISGHRSVSWYQQTPGQGLQFLFEYFSETQRNKGNFPGRFSGRQFSNSRSEMNVSTLELGDSALYLCASSGSLNYEQFFGPGTRLTVL.

V is TRBV18 and J is TRBJ2-7; TCRdb selects TRBD1, and the lack of DNA leaves this call unchecked. This CDR3 region has 14 residues. Germline values: CDR1 KGHSH, CDR2 LQKENI. The CDR3 sequence: CASSPRDRAYEQYF.

V gene TRBV11-2 combines with J gene TRBJ2-5. The CDR3 extends over 15 amino acids. Germline V gene sequence: CDR1 SGHAT, CDR2 FQNNGV. The CDR3 sequence: CASSFFAGDQETQYF.

The rearrangement uses TRBV7-9 and TRBJ2-3. Germline CDR1 is SEHNR and CDR2 is FQNEAQ (reference sequence). The CDR3 sequence is 12 residues long. CDR3 sequence reads: CASSLARDTQYF.

This rearrangement joins TRBV5-1 to TRBJ2-7; without DNA, the TCRdb call of TRBD2 cannot be checked. Germline V gene sequence: CDR1 SGHRS, CDR2 YFSETQ. CDR3 size: 15 residues. CDR3 region: CASSLTSGRAYEQYF. The variable domain in full, with the rest retrieved from reference TRBV5-1 and TRBJ2-7, is KAGVTQTPRYLIKTRGQQVTLSCSPISGHRSVSWYQQTPGQGLQFLFEYFSETQRNKGNFPGRFSGRQFSNSRSEMNVSTLELGDSALYLCASSLTSGRAYEQYFGPGTRLTVT.

The CDR3 spells CASGKAGTSQNEQFF. The chain recombines TRBV27 with TRBJ2-1; TCRdb lists TRBD1, though no DNA is available to test this call. Germline CDR1 MNHEY, CDR2 SMNVEV (reference sequence). This CDR3 is 15 amino acids long.

This sequence joins TRBV11-1 and TRBJ2-1; TCRdb's D call, TRBD1, is unchecked because there is no DNA. The V gene's germline CDR1 is SGHAT and CDR2 FQDESV (reference sequence). The CDR3 extends over 16 amino acids. The CDR3 sequence: CASILRGTGLYNEQFF.

The gene calls are TRBV5-5 and TRBJ2-5; TCRdb calls TRBD2, which cannot be checked without DNA. Germline CDR1 reads SGHKS; CDR2 reads YYEKEE (reference sequence). The CDR3 runs 13 residues. This CDR3 is CASSSGLRETQYF.

J is TRBJ2-7 and V is TRBV6-5; TCRdb reports TRBD1, a call that lacks DNA to check it against. CDR1 and CDR2 (germline): MNHEY, SVGAGI. The CDR3 runs 15 residues. The CDR3 sequence: CASSYLGRDPYEQYF.

The genes are TRBV5-1 and TRBJ2-7. The CDR3 loop spans 13 amino acids. Germline CDR1 and CDR2: SGHRS and YFSETQ. The chain's CDR3 is CASSSGASHEQYF.

The CDR3 protein is CASSYRVQPQHF. This chain connects TRBV7-8 to TRBJ1-5; as DNA is missing, the TRBD1 call by TCRdb cannot be tested. Germline V gene lookup returns CDR1 SGHVS and CDR2 FQNEAQ. CDR3 length equals 12 residues. Complete variable domain (other parts from reference TRBV7-8 and TRBJ1-5): GAGVSQSPRYKVAKRGQDVALRCDPISGHVSLFWYQQALGQGPEFLTYFQNEAQLDKSGLPSDRFFAERPEGSVSTLKIQRTQQEDSAVYLCASSYRVQPQHFGDGTRLSIL.

The chain is built from TRBV5-1 and TRBJ1-1; TCRdb calls TRBD1, which cannot be checked without DNA. This CDR3 has 15 amino acids. Germline V gene sequence: CDR1 SGHRS, CDR2 YFSETQ. The CDR3: CASSWGGPGNTEAFF.

The chain has TRBV6-5 and TRBJ1-4. The CDR3 totals 15 residues. Germline V gene lookup returns CDR1 MNHEY and CDR2 SVGAGI. The CDR3 sequence: CASSYSTGNNEKLFF.

V and J are TRBV12-3 or TRBV12-4 and TRBJ1-1; TCRdb indicates TRBD1, and absent DNA this call remains unverified. This CDR3 has 19 residues. CDR3 sequence: CASSLGRTGRRGFSSEAFF.

The chain carries TRBV13 and TRBJ2-1; TCRdb's D gene call, TRBD1, goes unchecked for lack of DNA. CDR1 and CDR2 (germline): PRHDT, FYEKMQ (reference sequence). CDR3 length equals 12 residues. This CDR3 reads CASSQGEGEQFF. The entire variable domain, with the rest obtained from reference TRBV13 and TRBJ2-1, is as follows: AAGVIQSPRHLIKEKRETATLKCYPIPRHDTVYWYQQGPGQDPQFLISFYEKMQSDKGSIPDRFSAQQFSDYHSELNMSSLELGDSALYFCASSQGEGEQFFGPGTRLTVL.

V usage is TRBV7-6 and J usage is TRBJ2-2; without DNA, the TCRdb call of TRBD1 cannot be checked. CDR3 size: 16 residues. The germline V gene has CDR1 SGHVS and CDR2 FNYEAQ. CDR3 amino acids: CASSSRQGQGTGELFF. Together with reference TRBV7-6 and TRBJ2-2, the CDR3 gives the full variable domain: GAGVSQSPRYKVTKRGQDVALRCDPISGHVSLYWYRQALGQGPEFLTYFNYEAQQDKSGLPNDRFSAERPEGSISTLTIQRTEQRDSAMYRCASSSRQGQGTGELFFGEGSRLTVL.

The CDR3 spells CASSPIRGPSSYEQYF. The chain has TRBV11-2 and TRBJ2-7; TCRdb lists TRBD2, though no DNA is available to test this call. This CDR3 contains 16 residues. Per the germline V gene, CDR1 is SGHAT and CDR2 is FQNNGV. The full variable domain, its missing parts supplied by reference TRBV11-2 and TRBJ2-7, is EAGVAQSPRYKIIEKRQSVAFWCNPISGHATLYWYQQILGQGPKLLIQFQNNGVVDDSQLPKDRFSAERLKGVDSTLKIQPAKLEDSAVYLCASSPIRGPSSYEQYFGPGTRLTVT.

This rearrangement joins TRBV5-1 to TRBJ2-4. Germline CDR1 is SGHRS and CDR2 is YFSETQ. There are 14 residues in the CDR3. CDR3 in amino acids: CASSYDLGKNIQYF. The variable domain in full, completed from reference TRBV5-1 and TRBJ2-4, reads KAGVTQTPRYLIKTRGQQVTLSCSPISGHRSVSWYQQTPGQGLQFLFEYFSETQRNKGNFPGRFSGRQFSNSRSEMNVSTLELGDSALYLCASSYDLGKNIQYFGAGTRLSVL.

V and J are TRBV7-3 and TRBJ2-3; TCRdb returns TRBD2, unconfirmable since there is no DNA. CDR1 SGHTA and CDR2 FQGTGA come from the germline V gene. The CDR3 is 15 residues long. The CDR3 loop is CASSPREGITDTQYF.

The J gene is TRBJ1-5, the V gene TRBV7-2; the TCRdb call, TRBD1, lacks DNA for checking. Per germline, CDR1 SGHTA and CDR2 FQGNSA. CDR3 length: 15 residues. CDR3 in amino acids: CASSLQTGPNQPQHF. The full variable domain, with the rest looked up from reference TRBV7-2 and TRBJ1-5, is GAGVSQSPSNKVTEKGKDVELRCDPISGHTALYWYRQSLGQGLEFLIYFQGNSAPDKSGLPSDRFSAERTGGSVSTLTIQRTQQEDSAVYLCASSLQTGPNQPQHFGDGTRLSIL.

The rearrangement joins TRBV5-8 to TRBJ1-2. The germline V gene encodes CDR1 SGHTS and CDR2 YDEGEE. This CDR3 spans 11 amino acids. The CDR3 region is CASSLSVAYTF.

The genes are TRBV11-3 and TRBJ2-1; as DNA is missing, the TRBD1 call by TCRdb cannot be tested. Germline lookup yields CDR1 SGHNT and CDR2 YENEEA. This CDR3 comprises 13 residues. The CDR3 loop is CASSLAGEGEQFF.